This TCR beta chain was identified during a study of blood T cell repertoires in COVID-19. For the study at large: Specimens from acute and convalescent COVID-19 originated in the United States, Italy and Spain. Nucleic acid was either cDNA or gDNA, and it came from T cells, B-cell-depleted T cells, or PBMCs.

This CDR3 comprises 14 residues. Germline assignment: CDR1 WSHSY and CDR2 SAAADI. Trimming pared 4 bases from V and 4 bases from J, leaving 11 bases between. In the original processing: Amplification with reference gene primers provided the estimates of nucleated cell counts. Sequencing used immunoSEQ multiplex PCR; TCRdb keeps in-frame clones, though not all of them. The V and J calls and clone size come from that table; D and trimming were worked out from the DNA. The table shows some 25,000 clones, with 81% occurring only once. Sample: peripheral blood. The chain joins TRBV10-2 to TRBJ1-3; D possibly corresponds to TRBD1 (5 bases). The sequence was obtained from a man aged 45-65 years with active or convalescent COVID-19. The CDR3 DNA reads TGCGCCAGCAGTGTGGGGGGAGCGGGAAACACCATATATTTT. Amino acids: CASSVGGAGNTIYF.